This T cell receptor beta chain was documented in a study of human T cells and chemical hapten exposure. TCRdb called the RACE reads again in MiXCR, with one record for every CDR3 protein. The table records over 100,000 distinct CDR3 sequences, roughly 10% of them present only once. This clonotype was counted many times. The V end was cut by 7 bases, the J end by 4 bases, with 5 bases between. CDR1 is SGHTA, CDR2 FQGNSA, per germline. The CDR3 consists of 11 residues. Specified time point: patch test 2, 6 weeks after DPC sensitization. Treatment meaning: therapeutic diphenylcyclopropenone sensitization with weekly scalp DPC.

The TCR sequence derives from a woman between 40 and 50 years old with alopecia areata. Some clones in this sample may be carry-over from other donors' samples. The V gene is TRBV7-2, the J gene TRBJ2-1, with D unresolved. Sequenced here: whole blood, sampled in connection with sensitization to the hapten diphenylcyclopropenone (DPC). CDR3 nucleotide sequence: TGTGCCAGCACCTCATACAATGAGCAGTTCTTC. This sequence encodes CASTSYNEQFF. The whole variable domain, filled in from reference TRBV7-2 and TRBJ2-1, reads GAGVSQSPSNKVTEKGKDVELRCDPISGHTALYWYRQSLGQGLEFLIYFQGNSAPDKSGLPSDRFSAERTGGSVSTLTIQRTQQEDSAVYLCASTSYNEQFFGPGTRLTVL.